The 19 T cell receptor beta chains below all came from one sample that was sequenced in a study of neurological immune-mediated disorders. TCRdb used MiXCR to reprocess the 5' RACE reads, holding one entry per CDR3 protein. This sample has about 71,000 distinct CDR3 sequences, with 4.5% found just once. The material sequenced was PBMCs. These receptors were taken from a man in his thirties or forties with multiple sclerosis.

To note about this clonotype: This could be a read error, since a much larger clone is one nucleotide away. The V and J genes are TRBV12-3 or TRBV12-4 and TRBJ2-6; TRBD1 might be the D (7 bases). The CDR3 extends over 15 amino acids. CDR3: CASSPDRRGAKVLTF. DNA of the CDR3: TGTGCCAGCAGTCCGGACAGGCGCGGGGCCAAAGTCCTGACTTTC.

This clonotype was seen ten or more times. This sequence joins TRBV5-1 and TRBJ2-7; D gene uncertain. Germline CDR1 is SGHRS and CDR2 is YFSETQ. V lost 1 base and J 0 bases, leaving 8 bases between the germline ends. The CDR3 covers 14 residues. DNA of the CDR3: TGCGCCAGCAGCTTGCGGGCCGCCTCCTACGAGCAGTACTTC. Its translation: CASSLRAASYEQYF.

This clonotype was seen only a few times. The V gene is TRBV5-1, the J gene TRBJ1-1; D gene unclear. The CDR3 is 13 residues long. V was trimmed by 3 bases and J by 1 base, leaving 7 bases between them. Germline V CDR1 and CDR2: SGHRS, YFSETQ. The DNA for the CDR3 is TGCGCCAGCAGCTCGATGTGGAACACTGAAGCTTTCTTT. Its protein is CASSSMWNTEAFF.

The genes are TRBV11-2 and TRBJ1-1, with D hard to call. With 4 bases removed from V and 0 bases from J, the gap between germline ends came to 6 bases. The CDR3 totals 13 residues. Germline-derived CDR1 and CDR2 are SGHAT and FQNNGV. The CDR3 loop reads CASSSDLNTEAFF. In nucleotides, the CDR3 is TGTGCCAGCAGCTCAGACTTGAACACTGAAGCTTTCTTT.

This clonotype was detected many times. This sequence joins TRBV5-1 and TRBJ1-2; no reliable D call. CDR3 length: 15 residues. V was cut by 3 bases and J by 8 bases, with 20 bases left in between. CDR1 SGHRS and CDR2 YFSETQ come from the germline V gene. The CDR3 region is CASSSDVAAVEGYTF. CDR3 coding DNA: TGCGCCAGCAGCTCTGACGTGGCGGCGGTTGAGGGCTACACCTTC.

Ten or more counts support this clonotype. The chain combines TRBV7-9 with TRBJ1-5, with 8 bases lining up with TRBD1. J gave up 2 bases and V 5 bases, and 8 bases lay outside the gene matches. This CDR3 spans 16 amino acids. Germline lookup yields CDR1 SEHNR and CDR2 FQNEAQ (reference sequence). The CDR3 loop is CASSRDRGRGNQPQHF. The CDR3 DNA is TGTGCCAGCAGCCGAGACAGGGGACGTGGCAATCAGCCCCAGCATTTT.

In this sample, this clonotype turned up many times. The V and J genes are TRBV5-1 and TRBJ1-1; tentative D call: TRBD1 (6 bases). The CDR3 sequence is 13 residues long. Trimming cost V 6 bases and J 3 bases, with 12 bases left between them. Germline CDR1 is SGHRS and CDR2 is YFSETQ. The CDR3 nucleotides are TGCGCCAGCACCCAGGGGTACGACACTGAAGCTTTCTTT. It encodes CASTQGYDTEAFF.

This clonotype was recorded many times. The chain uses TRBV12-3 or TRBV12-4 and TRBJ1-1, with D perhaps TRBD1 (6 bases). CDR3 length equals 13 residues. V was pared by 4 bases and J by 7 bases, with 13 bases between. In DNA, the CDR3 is TGTGCCAGCAGTTACCTGGGGGGCGGTGAAGCTTTCTTT. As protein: CASSYLGGGEAFF.

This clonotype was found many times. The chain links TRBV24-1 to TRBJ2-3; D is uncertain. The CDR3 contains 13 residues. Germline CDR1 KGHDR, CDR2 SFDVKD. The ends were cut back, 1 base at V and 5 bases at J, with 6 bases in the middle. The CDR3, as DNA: TGTGCCACCAGTGATTTTTCCGGAGATACGCAGTATTTT. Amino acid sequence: CATSDFSGDTQYF.

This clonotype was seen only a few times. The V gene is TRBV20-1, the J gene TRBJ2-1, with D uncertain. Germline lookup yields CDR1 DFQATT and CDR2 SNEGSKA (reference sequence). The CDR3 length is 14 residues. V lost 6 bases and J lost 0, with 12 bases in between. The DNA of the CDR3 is TGCAGTGCACAGACCCCTAGCTCCTACAATGAGCAGTTCTTC. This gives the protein CSAQTPSSYNEQFF.

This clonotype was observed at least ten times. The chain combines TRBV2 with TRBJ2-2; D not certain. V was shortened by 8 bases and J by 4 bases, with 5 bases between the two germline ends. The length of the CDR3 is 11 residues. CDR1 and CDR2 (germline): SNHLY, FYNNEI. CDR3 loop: CASQGTGELFF. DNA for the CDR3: TGTGCCAGCCAAGGCACCGGGGAGCTGTTTTTT. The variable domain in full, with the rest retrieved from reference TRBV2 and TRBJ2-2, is EPEVTQTPSHQVTQMGQEVILRCVPISNHLYFYWYRQILGQKVEFLVSFYNNEISEKSEIFDDQFSVERPDGSNFTLKIRSTKLEDSAMYFCASQGTGELFFGEGSRLTVL.

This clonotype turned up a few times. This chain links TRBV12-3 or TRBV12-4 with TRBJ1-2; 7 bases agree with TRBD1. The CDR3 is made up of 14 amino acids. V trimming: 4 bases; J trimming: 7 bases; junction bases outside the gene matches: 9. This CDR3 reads CASSSRGLLGGYTF. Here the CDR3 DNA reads TGTGCCAGCAGTTCTAGGGGGCTCCTGGGTGGCTACACCTTC.

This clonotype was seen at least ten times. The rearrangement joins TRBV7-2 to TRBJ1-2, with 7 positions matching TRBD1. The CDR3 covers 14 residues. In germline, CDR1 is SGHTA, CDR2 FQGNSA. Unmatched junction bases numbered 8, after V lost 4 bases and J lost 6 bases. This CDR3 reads CASSSGGGADGYTF. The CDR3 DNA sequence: TGTGCCAGCAGCTCCGGAGGGGGCGCGGATGGCTACACCTTC.

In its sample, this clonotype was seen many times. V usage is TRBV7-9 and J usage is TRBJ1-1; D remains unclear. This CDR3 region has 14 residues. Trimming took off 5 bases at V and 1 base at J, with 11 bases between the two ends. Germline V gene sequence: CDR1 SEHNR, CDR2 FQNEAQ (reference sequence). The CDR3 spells CASSGGIRNTEAFF. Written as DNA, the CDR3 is TGTGCCAGCAGCGGAGGGATTAGGAACACTGAAGCTTTCTTT.

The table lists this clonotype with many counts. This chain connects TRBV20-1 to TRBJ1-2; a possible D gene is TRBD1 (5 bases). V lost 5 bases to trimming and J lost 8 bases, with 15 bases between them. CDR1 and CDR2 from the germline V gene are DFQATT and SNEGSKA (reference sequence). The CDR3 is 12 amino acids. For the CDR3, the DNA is TGCAGTGCTGGGGGACCACCGGAGGGCTACACCTTC. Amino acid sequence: CSAGGPPEGYTF.

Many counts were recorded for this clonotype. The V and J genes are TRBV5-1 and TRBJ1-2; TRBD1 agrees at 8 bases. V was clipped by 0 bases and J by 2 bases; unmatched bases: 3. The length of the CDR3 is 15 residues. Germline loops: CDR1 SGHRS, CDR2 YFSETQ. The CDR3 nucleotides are TGCGCCAGCAGCTTGGGGACAGGGAGAAACTATGGCTACACCTTC. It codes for CASSLGTGRNYGYTF.

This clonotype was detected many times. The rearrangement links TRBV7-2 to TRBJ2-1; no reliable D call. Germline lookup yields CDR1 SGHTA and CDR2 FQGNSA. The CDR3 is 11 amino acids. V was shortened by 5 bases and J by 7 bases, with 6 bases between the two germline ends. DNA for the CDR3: TGTGCCAGCAGCCCCACGAATGAGCAGTTCTTC. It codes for CASSPTNEQFF.

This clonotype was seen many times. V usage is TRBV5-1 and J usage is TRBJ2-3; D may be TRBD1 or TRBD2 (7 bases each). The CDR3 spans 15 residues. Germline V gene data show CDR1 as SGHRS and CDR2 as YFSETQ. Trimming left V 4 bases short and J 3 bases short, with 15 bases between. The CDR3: CASSSGTANTDTQYF. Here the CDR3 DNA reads TGCGCCAGCAGCAGCGGGACAGCCAATACAGATACGCAGTATTTT.

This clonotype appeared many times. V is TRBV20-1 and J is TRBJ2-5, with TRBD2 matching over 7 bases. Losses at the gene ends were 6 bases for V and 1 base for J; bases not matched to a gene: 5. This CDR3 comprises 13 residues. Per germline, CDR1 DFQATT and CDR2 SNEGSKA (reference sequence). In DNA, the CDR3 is TGCAGTGCCCGGCCTAGCGGCCAAGAGACCCAGTACTTC. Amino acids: CSARPSGQETQYF.